This record looks at one TCR beta chain sequence and its context. This sample stems from a study of shared T cell receptors in the human thymus. Some clones are missing from TCRdb's copy, which holds only in-frame ones; the method was immunoSEQ multiplex PCR. Here the sample spans hundreds of thousands of clones, roughly 74% being singletons. Separately, the same data were catalogued under a study of human thymus T cells. As reported in that work: It was from resections taken during corrective heart surgery that the thymus tissue came. V and J gene usage appeared biased in thymic and blood repertoires.

The sequence was obtained from a boy under two years old with a congenital heart defect. Sample: thymocytes.

CDR3 sequence (DNA): TGTGCCAGCAGTGAACAGGGTTTTCCCTCTGGGGCCAACGTCCTGACTTTC. Protein sequence: CASSEQGFPSGANVLTF. This chain joins TRBV25-1 and TRBJ2-6; tentatively, D is TRBD1 (5 bases). The germline gives CDR1 MGHDK, CDR2 SYGVNS. Trimming took 2 bases from V and 0 from J, leaving 11 bases between them. The CDR3 extends over 17 amino acids.